This T cell receptor beta chain comes out of a study of Ad26.COV2.S vaccination and SARS-CoV-2 variants. Overall study findings and caveats: In TCR breadth and depth analyses, total T cell responses may have been underestimated.

Treatment: 19 received Ad26.COV2.S at low or high dose, single or two shots; roughly five received placebo; per-sample allocation not given. The samples were gathered on day 63 after the first injection of vaccine or placebo. Measured with immunoSEQ multiplex PCR; TCRdb has only the in-frame clones, and not every one. The top ten hold under 4.5% of the sample, which has more than 400,000 clones, 90% seen once. The CDR3 totals 14 residues. The junction had 4 bases not matched to a gene; V was cut back by 7 bases and J by 0 bases. The V gene's germline CDR1 is SGHRS and CDR2 YFSETQ. On this clone: Its specificity is not known.

The source of this sequence is a person aged 18-65 years who received the Ad26.COV2.S COVID-19 vaccine or a placebo. This material consisted of peripheral blood, taken in a trial of Ad26.COV2.S vaccine versus placebo. The V gene is TRBV5-1, the J gene TRBJ2-1; 7 bases line up with TRBD1. In DNA form, the CDR3 reads TGCGCCAGCCACAGGGGAGACTCCTACAATGAGCAGTTCTTC. Amino acids: CASHRGDSYNEQFF. Based on the CDR3 plus reference TRBV5-1 and TRBJ2-1, the full variable domain is KAGVTQTPRYLIKTRGQQVTLSCSPISGHRSVSWYQQTPGQGLQFLFEYFSETQRNKGNFPGRFSGRQFSNSRSEMNVSTLELGDSALYLCASHRGDSYNEQFFGPGTRLTVL.